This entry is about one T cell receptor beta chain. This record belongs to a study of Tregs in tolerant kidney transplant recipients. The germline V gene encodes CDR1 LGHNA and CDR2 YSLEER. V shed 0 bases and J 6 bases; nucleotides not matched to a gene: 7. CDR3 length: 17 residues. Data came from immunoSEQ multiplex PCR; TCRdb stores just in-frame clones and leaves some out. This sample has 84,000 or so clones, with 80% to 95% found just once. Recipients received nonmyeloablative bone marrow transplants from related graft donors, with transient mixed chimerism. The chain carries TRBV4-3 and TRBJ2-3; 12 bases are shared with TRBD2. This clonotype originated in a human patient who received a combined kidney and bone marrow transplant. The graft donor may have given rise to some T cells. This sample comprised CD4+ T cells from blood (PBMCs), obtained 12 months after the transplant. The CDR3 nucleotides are TGCGCCAGCAGCCAAGACCCTAGCGGGGGGGCATCGGATACGCAGTATTTT. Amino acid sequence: CASSQDPSGGASDTQYF.